A selection of T cell receptor beta chains follows, all from one sample in a study of blood T cell repertoires in COVID-19. Here immunoSEQ multiplex PCR was the method, and the copy in TCRdb shows in-frame clones only, minus some. The sample holds under 300,000 clones; 89% are singletons and the top ten take 4% to 5%. Sequences were obtained from peripheral blood. The receptor source for this set is a woman between 35 and 50 years old who had recovered from COVID-19. Each CDR3 is given with its conserved first and last residue. Each record gives: J gene, V gene, CDR3 protein.

TRBJ1-1 | TRBV2 | CAQRWEANTEAFF
TRBJ1-1 | TRBV6-5 | CASRRTENTEAFF
TRBJ2-7 | TRBV6-5 | CASAGGTSSYEQYF
TRBJ2-3 | TRBV10-3 | CAISDSAGADTQYF
TRBJ2-7 | TRBV6-5 | CASSYFQGYEQYF
TRBJ2-5 | TRBV3-1/TRBV3-2 | CASSPLGGGGQTQYF
TRBJ1-2 | TRBV4-2 | CASSPSGTTIHYGYTF
TRBJ2-1 | TRBV5-1 | CASSLALLAGGNEQFF
TRBJ1-5 | TRBV3-1/TRBV3-2 | CASSQAVGNQPQHF
TRBJ2-2 | TRBV9 | CASSVGGGTGELFF
TRBJ2-1 | TRBV15 | CATSREPNYNEQFF
TRBJ2-2 | TRBV15 | CATSRGQGSGELFF
TRBJ1-1 | TRBV5-4 | CASSSYRGTEAFF
TRBJ1-1 | TRBV5-1 | CASSLQGGTEAFF
TRBJ1-4 | TRBV18 | CASSRLAQGWEKLFF
TRBJ1-2 | TRBV6-6 | CASINGGSFGGYTF
TRBJ2-7 | TRBV5-1 | CASSRFGGSSYEQYF
TRBJ2-5 | TRBV6-5 | CASNPPGRETQYF
TRBJ2-1 | TRBV6-1 | CASSDQTGEAGNEQFF
TRBJ2-2 | TRBV4-2 | CASSQGRIRVPNTGELFF
TRBJ2-6 | TRBV21-1 | CASSKAIPRGGGANVLTF
TRBJ1-2 | TRBV18 | CASSPDAGVGNTF
TRBJ1-2 | TRBV6-5 | CASSYDRNYGYTF
TRBJ1-5 | TRBV5-6 | CASSFSVDRKEPQHF
TRBJ2-1 | TRBV5-4 | CASSSGQGAREQFF
TRBJ1-1 | TRBV10-2 | CASSESRGGVTEAFF
TRBJ1-6 | TRBV19 | CASSPGVFSPLHF
TRBJ2-7 | TRBV6-5 | CASSKIGYEQYF
TRBJ1-2 | TRBV5-1 | CASSSDGGYGYTF
TRBJ1-2 | TRBV9 | CASSGDRGWYGYTF
TRBJ2-7 | TRBV29-1 | CSAGTGSYEQYF
TRBJ2-4 | TRBV23-1 | CASSLITGLAKNIQYF
TRBJ2-3 | TRBV5-4 | CASSARDTADTQYF
TRBJ2-3 | TRBV10-1 | CASSEPGQGADTQYF
TRBJ2-1 | TRBV29-1 | CSVGLAGRSNEQFF
TRBJ1-5 | TRBV28 | CASSPRGGWQPQHF
TRBJ2-2 | TRBV7-9 | CASSRGRGTGELFF
TRBJ1-5 | TRBV19 | CASSALQGWDQPQHF
TRBJ1-1 | TRBV4-1 | CASSQVGDPLAFF
TRBJ1-1 | TRBV7-2 | CASSLGLGQGAIAFF
TRBJ1-5 | TRBV20-1 | CSASGTVGQPQHF
TRBJ2-5 | TRBV7-3 | CASSWEGEETQYF
TRBJ1-4 | TRBV2 | CASSVGVPNEKLFF
TRBJ1-2 | TRBV29-1 | CSVSQGPNYGYTF
TRBJ2-1 | TRBV9 | CASSVATGIRENEQFF
TRBJ1-1 | TRBV6-5 | CASSFSSTGGAEAFF
TRBJ2-4 | TRBV7-2 | CASSLLPADIQYF
TRBJ1-2 | TRBV14 | CASSPGGAGKMLGYTF
TRBJ1-2 | TRBV2 | CASSPAAGENYGYTF
TRBJ2-1 | TRBV30 | CAWSVGLAGENEQFF
TRBJ2-1 | TRBV19 | CASSNRDRYYNEQFF